This T cell receptor beta chain was identified in a study of cytomegalovirus exposure and HLA in healthy donors (dated by TCRdb to about 2017). About the full investigation: According to an earlier analysis of around 600 of the donors, about 179 million T cells yielded approximately 120 million unique TCR beta sequences and 276 Gb of sequence data. HLA typing included class I and class II loci at four-digit resolution. A later analysis re-analyzed previously published TCR beta repertoires from 660 or so donors and added high-resolution HLA genotyping to study TCR occurrence patterns. An earlier analysis of 587 of the donors used high-throughput TCR beta sequencing to judge whether each TCR beta V gene segment behaved as functional or pseudogenic. Among about 390 genotyped donors of the cohort, an average of approximately 230,000 unique TCR beta nucleotide sequences were sequenced per donor, roughly 18% of them non-productive. Genome-wide SNP genotypes for about 60% of the 666 donors were used in a later genetic analysis, which treated that subset as a discovery cohort. The later analysis used no new phenotypic data to find candidate immune exposures, relying instead on TCR beta sequences and their occurrence across donors. The study profiled the T cell repertoires of 500 to 800 subjects by immunosequencing and related them to cytomegalovirus serostatus. Among the roughly 400 genotyped donors, around 81% belonged to the genetic ancestry cluster associated with self-reported Caucasian donors. In addition to the first cohort of 666 subjects, a separate validation cohort of 120 different subjects was used. The study aimed to test whether signatures of past pathogen exposure could be identified by cataloging public T cell receptors. An early release that covered about 600 HLA-typed donors contained around 300 gigabases of sequencing data and tens of millions of unique TCR sequences. Donor age, sex, ethnicity and CMV serostatus were compiled together with the repertoire data. Roughly five DR-DQ haplotypes were handled as single units for association and clustering, since linkage in the cohort was strong. To predict cytomegalovirus infection status, the study brought together high-throughput TCR immunosequencing, statistical association of individual TCRs with disease status, and machine learning. Typing coverage varied by locus: roughly 629-640 donors for A, B, C, DRB1 and DQB1; roughly 510 for DQA1; some 610 for DPA1; more than 450 for DPB1. Every repertoire in the discovery cohort had been generated on one and the same sequencing platform. Summary of the overall study and its limitations: A cluster of highly shared sequence variants was judged likely to represent a technical artifact of the sequencing pipeline. According to a later analysis, most CMV-associated TCR beta chains appeared to be HLA-restricted, and the HLA associations seemed to be driven largely by CMV exposure. At a false discovery rate of 0.05, a later analysis linked around 15,000 TCR beta sequences to specific HLA alleles. A total of some 180 TCR beta chains were listed by the study as associated with cytomegalovirus. Assigning TCR associations to individual alleles was difficult when HLA alleles, especially DR and DQ, strongly co-occurred. Across donors, most TCR sequences were observed very rarely, whereas some public TCRs were present in many individuals. Some IMGT-functional V segments, including TRBV6-2 and TRBV6-3, could not be distinguished by the 87-base-pair reads and were therefore excluded. In a later analysis, HLA-associated TCR beta chains were found to be more clonally expanded and to have lower generation probabilities than equally common non-associated chains. In vitro tests confirmed that a few of the cytomegalovirus-associated TCR beta chains recognize cytomegalovirus antigens. A later analysis reported that several top co-occurrence clusters appeared linked to parvovirus B19, influenza, CMV and Epstein-Barr virus. Because HLA typing was unavailable for some donors at each locus, only the typed subset was used in association tests. This cohort had only TCR beta chains sequenced, and the lack of alpha or paired-chain data limited which features could be detected. The classifier was reported to diagnose cytomegalovirus status with high specificity and sensitivity in both the original cohort and the validation cohort. According to the authors, the approach could potentially be generalized to other disease states and immunological phenotypes. The presence/absence analyses assumed that sequencing depth was roughly uniform across donors, and that assumption may not be true. Linkage disequilibrium might explain the correlated functional status among segregating V segments, but an unknown experimental factor could not be ruled out. V-gene and J-gene trimming of TCR beta chains was associated with a missense DCLRE1C variant in a later genetic analysis, and the association was replicated in an independent cohort. An earlier analysis of approximately 600 of the donors showed that most TCR beta V segments appeared in productive rearrangements either about 90% or about 30% of the time, which broadly matched IMGT annotations. A further reported finding was that TCR beta sequences accurately predicted the HLA-A and HLA-B alleles for most subjects in the first cohort. In a later genetic analysis, fewer N-insertions in productive TCRs were reported among donors in an Asian-associated ancestry cluster than the approximately 630-donor mean. Because counts were too low, seventeen rarely observed V segments, including chromosome 9 orphons, were excluded from the earlier analysis of 587 of the donors. According to a later analysis, TCR association rates differed among HLA loci, with DRB1 alleles showing the most associated TCRs and HLA-C alleles showing the fewest. CMV serostatus was the only immune exposure information available for the cohort.

CDR1 and CDR2, per the germline V gene, are KGHSH and LQKENI. Trimming at the junction amounts to 5 bases on V and 0 bases on J, and the germline ends lie 11 bases apart. Spanning cysteine to phenylalanine, the CDR3 consists of 15 amino acids. Only the CDR3 DNA is retained, 45 bases long and in frame from the first base. The cohort comprised under 700 healthy bone marrow donors. Cohort members were all nominally healthy when sampled, although unrecorded immune exposures were likely present. The donor was CMV seropositive and was included in the group of 270 or so seropositive cohort members. Each donor provided a peripheral blood sample, and peripheral blood mononuclear cells were used for TCR beta sequencing. Genomic DNA extraction from the blood cell samples was performed with the Qiagen DNeasy Blood Extraction Kit. To prepare the library, the immunoSEQ multiplex PCR assay was applied. The multiplex PCR relied on a mix of 60 forward primers for TCR Vbeta segments and 13 reverse primers for TCR Jbeta segments. The CDR3 region of rearranged TCR beta genes was amplified from genomic DNA by a multiplex PCR assay. On the Illumina HiSeq System, the amplified TCR beta libraries were sequenced as 87-base-pair reads. As for the original processing: Across the roughly 670 repertoires, a later analysis counted approximately 83 million unique TCR beta chains, around 10 million of which were shared by at least two donors. Raw reads were error-corrected and collapsed into unique sequences by a nearest-neighbor algorithm in which closely related sequences were merged to remove PCR and sequencing errors. Alignment of CDR3 sequences to IMGT reference sequences was used to assign V, D and J gene segments. Each retained sequence needed at least a six-nucleotide match to both a V gene segment and a J gene segment. A rearrangement counted as productive if the CDR3 had no stop codons and remained in frame with V and J, and every other rearrangement counted as non-productive. Following IMGT convention, CDR3 was defined as the stretch from the second conserved V-encoded cysteine to the conserved J-encoded phenylalanine. Sequences without an unambiguous match to a single V gene segment were excluded from the earlier analysis of about 640 of the donors. In an earlier analysis of 587 of the donors, V segments were called functional above 56.7% productive rearrangements and were called segregating when the between-donor standard deviation exceeded 5%. To diagnose cytomegalovirus status from the catalog of TCR beta chain sequences, a statistical classification framework was built. In a later analysis, V and J genes were assigned by comparing TCR nucleotide sequences against IMGT/GENE-DB human TR gene sequences. In a later analysis, CDR3 sequences and most-parsimonious VDJ recombination scenarios were assigned using the TCRdist pipeline. In a later analysis, each TCR beta chain was defined by its CDR3 amino acid sequence together with its V-gene family, and reads without a unique V-gene family were excluded. In a later analysis, around 600 highly shared, low-generation-probability nucleotide sequences were removed to address suspected cross-contamination and a sequencing artifact. For each public chain, a later analysis derived a clonal expansion index from normalized ranks of inferred template counts within each repertoire. A later analysis computed generation probabilities with a VDJ recombination model fitted to out-of-frame rearrangements, and checked the results against IGoR. Hypergeometric tests were used in a later analysis to score TCR-TCR, TCR-HLA and TCR-CMV co-occurrence, with a repertoire-size bias correction applied to the TCR pairs. False discovery rates were estimated in a later analysis by permuting HLA or CMV assignments 20 times. In a later analysis, co-occurring TCRs were grouped using DBSCAN, with TCRdist sequence similarity added in when clustering inside HLA-allele-positive subsets. Repertoires with fewer than 30,000 or more than 120,000 public chains were left out of co-occurrence clustering, as were roughly five repertoires with anomalous nucleotide sharing. TCRdb re-hosts the immuneACCESS table, in-frame sequences only. Its copies lack some clones; in the studies checked, an unresolved V gene accounts for under half of them, and the cause for the rest is not known. For V, J and clone size, that table is used; D and trimming come from the DNA. The sample yields 100,000 or so clones; around four fifths were counted once. The ten largest clones take up about 8.6% of the sample.

A word on this clone: There is no known antigen for this receptor. Base quality data are lacking; no much larger clone is found one base away.

The TCR originated in a woman in her 40s in good health and CMV-seropositive. Rearrangement joined TRBV18 to TRBJ1-3; the D gene lacks a confident call. The sequenced sample was PBMCs. This receptor carries the CDR3 CASSTLGSSGNTIYF. The nucleotide sequence reads as follows: TGTGCCAGCTCAACCTTGGGGAGCTCTGGAAACACCATATATTTT.